These 27 T cell receptor beta chains originate from one sample sequenced in a study of cytomegalovirus exposure and HLA in healthy donors. The PCR contained 60 Vbeta and 13 Jbeta primers. Assay: immunoSEQ multiplex PCR; the TCRdb copy retains only in-frame clones and omits some. The top ten clones hold 4% to 4.5% of a sample with about 150,000 clones, around 80% of them seen once. The sequencing sample was made of PBMCs. All receptors come from a middle-aged woman in good health and CMV-seronegative.

V gene TRBV11-2 combines with J gene TRBJ2-3, with 14 positions matching TRBD2. Trimming cost V 5 bases and J 11 bases; bases outside gene matches: 15. The germline V gene encodes CDR1 SGHAT and CDR2 FQNNGV. The CDR3 has 17 amino acids. The CDR3 region has the DNA TGTGCCAGCAGCCCTTGGGGACTAGCGGGAGTCGGCGCCGAGCAGTATTTT. This sequence encodes CASSPWGLAGVGAEQYF. The whole variable domain, filled in from reference TRBV11-2 and TRBJ2-3, reads EAGVAQSPRYKIIEKRQSVAFWCNPISGHATLYWYQQILGQGPKLLIQFQNNGVVDDSQLPKDRFSAERLKGVDSTLKIQPAKLEDSAVYLCASSPWGLAGVGAEQYFGPGTRLTVL.

As to this clone: An end of the junction differs from the germline gene, which may be a read error. The rearrangement joins TRBV13 to TRBJ1-5; 8 bases are shared with TRBD1. The CDR3 sequence is 16 residues long. CDR1 and CDR2 (germline): PRHDT, FYEKMQ (reference sequence). The CDR3 sequence: CASSSQGQASNRPQHF. The CDR3 DNA is TGTGCCAGCAGCTCGCAGGGACAGGCCAGCAATCGGCCCCAGCATTTT.

The chain has TRBV28 and TRBJ1-2; D may be TRBD1 (6 bases). V lost 8 bases and J 6 bases, leaving 16 bases between the germline ends. In germline, CDR1 is MDHEN, CDR2 SYDVKM. The CDR3 sequence is 13 residues long. Here the CDR3 DNA reads TGTGCCAGCGCTCGACTGGGGGCCGATGGCTACACCTTC. It codes for CASARLGADGYTF.

The V and J genes are TRBV19 and TRBJ2-1, with 12 bases lining up with TRBD2. The CDR3 contains 16 residues. Germline V CDR1 and CDR2: LNHDA, SQIVND (reference sequence). V trimming: 5 bases; J trimming: 4 bases; junction bases outside the gene matches: 6. CDR3 DNA: TGTGCCAGTAGTGATTCTAGCGGGGGGGGATACAATGAGCAGTTCTTC. Its translation is CASSDSSGGGYNEQFF.

This clone has only a few counts. This chain uses TRBV25-1 with TRBJ1-6, with D perhaps matching TRBD1 (5 bases). Germline-derived CDR1 and CDR2 are MGHDK and SYGVNS. The CDR3 totals 15 residues. V was trimmed by 3 bases and J by 12 bases, leaving 18 bases between them. CDR3 sequence reads: CASSDRDSPQGPLHF. The CDR3, as DNA: TGTGCCAGCAGTGACCGCGACAGCCCTCAGGGACCCCTCCACTTT.

This chain links TRBV7-2 with TRBJ1-2; D is unclear. In germline, CDR1 is SGHTA, CDR2 FQGNSA. CDR3 length: 15 amino acids. Trimming stripped 4 bases from V and 6 bases from J, with 18 bases between. CDR3 nucleotides: TGTGCCAGCAGCTCGTTTCCTATAGGGCGGGATGGCTACACCTTC. This gives the protein CASSSFPIGRDGYTF.

The chain links TRBV27 to TRBJ1-1; 8 bases align to TRBD1. Germline values: CDR1 MNHEY, CDR2 SMNVEV (reference sequence). The CDR3 runs to 16 residues. The trim removed 5 bases at V and 3 bases at J, leaving 11 bases unmatched. CDR3 in amino acids: CASSPRTGHPYTEAFF. DNA for the CDR3: TGTGCCAGCAGTCCCAGGACAGGGCACCCTTACACTGAAGCTTTCTTT.

V and J are TRBV25-1 and TRBJ2-3; maybe TRBD2 (7 bases). Germline CDR1 MGHDK, CDR2 SYGVNS. The CDR3 totals 15 residues. Trimming stripped 1 base from V and 3 bases from J, with 11 bases between. The CDR3 coding sequence is TGTGCCAGCAGTGAATCGGGGGGCAGGACAGATACGCAGTATTTT. Protein: CASSESGGRTDTQYF.

The CDR3 DNA sequence: TGCGCCAGCCACGGACATACTAACTATGGCTACACCTTC. Amino acid sequence: CASHGHTNYGYTF. The V call is TRBV5-1, the J call TRBJ1-2; a weak D match, TRBD1 (5 bases). Germline-derived CDR1 and CDR2 are SGHRS and YFSETQ. The V and J ends lost 7 bases and 0 bases respectively, with 10 bases between them. This CDR3 spans 13 amino acids. Combining the CDR3 with reference TRBV5-1 and TRBJ1-2 gives the whole variable domain KAGVTQTPRYLIKTRGQQVTLSCSPISGHRSVSWYQQTPGQGLQFLFEYFSETQRNKGNFPGRFSGRQFSNSRSEMNVSTLELGDSALYLCASHGHTNYGYTFGSGTRLTVV.

The chain has TRBV6-1 and TRBJ1-1; tentative D call: TRBD1 (5 bases). CDR3 length equals 12 residues. V lost 8 bases and J 5 bases, leaving 12 bases between the germline ends. The germline gives CDR1 MNHNS, CDR2 SASEGT. For the CDR3, the DNA is TGTGCCAGCCCGGGAGAGGGGACTGAAGCTTTCTTT. Protein sequence: CASPGEGTEAFF.

This chain joins TRBV7-8 and TRBJ2-7; 11 nucleotides agree with TRBD1. The CDR3 has 16 amino acids. Germline V gives CDR1 SGHVS, CDR2 FQNEAQ. V lost 4 bases, J lost 1 base, and 6 bases stayed unmatched. The CDR3 protein is CASSSRTGGASYEQYF. The CDR3 DNA is TGTGCCAGCAGCTCCAGGACAGGGGGCGCATCCTACGAGCAGTACTTC.

The CDR3 spells CASSKTGGSEAFF. The CDR3, as DNA: TGTGCCAGTAGTAAGACAGGGGGCAGTGAAGCTTTCTTT. The V and J genes are TRBV19 and TRBJ1-1; 10 bases fit TRBD1. From germline, CDR1 is LNHDA and CDR2 SQIVND (reference sequence). V shed 4 bases, J shed 7 bases, and the junction held 3 bases outside the gene matches. The CDR3 has 13 residues.

The CDR3 bases are TGCGCCAGCAGCTTGGGTGGGCAGCCCACCGGGGAGCTGTTTTTT. Translating it yields CASSLGGQPTGELFF. The chain is built from TRBV5-1 and TRBJ2-2; D remains ambiguous. V lost 0 bases, J lost 4 bases, and 10 bases lay in between. CDR3 length: 15 amino acids. Germline values: CDR1 SGHRS, CDR2 YFSETQ.

The rearrangement links TRBV6-1 to TRBJ1-1, with no clear D. The V end lost 2 bases, the J end lost 5 bases, and 9 bases lay between the germline ends. This CDR3 is 13 amino acids long. Germline V gene data show CDR1 as MNHNS and CDR2 as SASEGT. DNA for the CDR3: TGTGCCAGCAGTGAATGGGAGGGAACTGAAGCTTTCTTT. It is translated as CASSEWEGTEAFF.

The CDR3 region is CASSVRPEQFF. The CDR3 region has the DNA TGTGCCAGCAGTGTGAGGCCCGAGCAGTTCTTC. This chain links TRBV6-4 with TRBJ2-1, with D unresolved. Between the trimmed V and J ends, which lost 4 bases and 10 bases, there was a span of 8 bases. Per germline, CDR1 MRHNA and CDR2 SNTAGT. CDR3 length: 11 residues.

The rearrangement joins TRBV11-3 to TRBJ2-3, with D possibly matching TRBD1 (5 bases). Per germline, CDR1 SGHNT and CDR2 YENEEA. Trimming left V 8 bases short and J 2 bases short, with 14 bases between. The CDR3 is 14 amino acids. The CDR3 protein is CASSWGIDTDTQYF. CDR3 in DNA: TGTGCCAGCTCCTGGGGCATCGACACAGATACGCAGTATTTT.

The rearrangement uses TRBV7-8 and TRBJ1-5, with 7 positions matching TRBD1. The CDR3 length is 14 residues. CDR1 and CDR2 from the germline V gene are SGHVS and FQNEAQ. V lost 5 bases, J lost 4 bases, and 5 bases stayed unmatched. CDR3 bases: TGTGCCAGCAGCCAATCACAGGGGAATCAGCCCCAGCATTTT. This codes for CASSQSQGNQPQHF.

The chain has TRBV19 and TRBJ2-5; 11 positions match TRBD1. This CDR3 contains 16 residues. Germline CDR1 LNHDA, CDR2 SQIVND (reference sequence). V was clipped by 3 bases and J by 5 bases; unmatched bases: 8. The CDR3 spells CASSIRRTGGPETQYF. The CDR3 DNA reads TGTGCCAGTAGTATTAGGCGGACAGGGGGCCCGGAGACCCAGTACTTC.

V gene TRBV18 combines with J gene TRBJ2-7; 9 bases are shared with TRBD1. Germline V lookup: CDR1 KGHSH, CDR2 LQKENI. The ends lost 1 base at V and 6 bases at J; junction bases unmatched: 13. The CDR3 consists of 17 residues. CDR3 coding DNA: TGTGCCAGCTCACCACGGTCGCCGGGACAGGGAGGTTCCGAGCAGTACTTC. Its protein product is CASSPRSPGQGGSEQYF. Complete variable domain (other parts from reference TRBV18 and TRBJ2-7): NAGVMQNPRHLVRRRGQEARLRCSPMKGHSHVYWYRQLPEEGLKFMVYLQKENIIDESGMPKERFSAEFPKEGPSILRIQQVVRGDSAAYFCASSPRSPGQGGSEQYFGPGTRLTVT.

The CDR3 here is CASSYGGQHSYEQYF. As DNA, the CDR3 is TGTGCCAGCAGTTACGGGGGACAGCACTCCTACGAGCAGTACTTC. The V call is TRBV6-5, the J call TRBJ2-7, with 7 nucleotides matching TRBD1. The CDR3 totals 15 residues. Germline CDR1 is MNHEY and CDR2 is SVGAGI. The trim removed 2 bases at V and 0 bases at J, leaving 4 bases unmatched.

V gene TRBV5-4 combines with J gene TRBJ1-1; 7 positions match TRBD1. Trimming cost V 4 bases and J 7 bases; bases outside gene matches: 10. The CDR3 spans 14 residues. From germline, CDR1 is SGHNT and CDR2 YYREEE (reference sequence). The CDR3 protein is CASSATGSPLEAFF. The CDR3 DNA is TGTGCCAGCAGCGCGACAGGGTCCCCACTTGAAGCTTTCTTT.

The chain joins TRBV10-2 to TRBJ2-7; no clear D. Germline V gives CDR1 WSHSY, CDR2 SAAADI. CDR3 size: 13 residues. Trimming left V 2 bases short and J 0 bases short, with 5 bases between. CDR3 coding DNA: TGCGCCAGCAGTGAGACAGTCTCCTACGAGCAGTACTTC. Encoded protein: CASSETVSYEQYF.

J is TRBJ2-7 and V is TRBV6-1; D gene uncertain. CDR3 length equals 11 residues. Between the trimmed V and J ends, which lost 4 bases and 4 bases, there was a span of 5 bases. Germline V gene lookup returns CDR1 MNHNS and CDR2 SASEGT. The CDR3: CASSVNYEQYF. The CDR3 region has the DNA TGTGCCAGCAGTGTTAATTACGAGCAGTACTTC.

In DNA form, the CDR3 reads TGCAGCGTTGAAGGCATTAGGACAGGGGGCAATGGCTACACCTTC. Amino acids: CSVEGIRTGGNGYTF. This chain links TRBV29-1 with TRBJ1-2, with 11 bases lining up with TRBD1. This CDR3 is built from 15 residues. Unmatched junction bases numbered 7, after V lost 1 base and J lost 6 bases. CDR1 and CDR2 from the germline V gene are SQVTM and ANQGSEA.

V usage is TRBV5-4 and J usage is TRBJ2-5; TRBD2 matches at 12 bases. This CDR3 spans 19 amino acids. V shed 4 bases and J 0 bases; nucleotides not matched to a gene: 13. CDR1 is SGHNT and CDR2 is YYREEE in the germline V gene (reference sequence). CDR3 DNA: TGTGCCAGCAGCCCCGGACTAGCGGGGCTTGGGGCCTACCAAGAGACCCAGTACTTC. Translating it yields CASSPGLAGLGAYQETQYF.

The chain combines TRBV5-1 with TRBJ1-1, with TRBD1 matching over 8 bases. This CDR3 contains 13 residues. With V trimmed by 9 bases and J by 0 bases, 4 bases remained unmatched. CDR1 is SGHRS, CDR2 YFSETQ, per germline. Here the CDR3 DNA reads TGCGCCACCTCGGACAGGGTGAACACTGAAGCTTTCTTT. Translated, it gives CATSDRVNTEAFF. Full variable domain (missing parts from reference TRBV5-1 and TRBJ1-1): KAGVTQTPRYLIKTRGQQVTLSCSPISGHRSVSWYQQTPGQGLQFLFEYFSETQRNKGNFPGRFSGRQFSNSRSEMNVSTLELGDSALYLCATSDRVNTEAFFGQGTRLTVV.

V gene TRBV6-1 combines with J gene TRBJ1-5; 12 bases match TRBD1. Germline V gene data show CDR1 as MNHNS and CDR2 as SASEGT. The V and J ends lost 8 bases and 6 bases, in that order; junction bases with no gene match: 5. The CDR3 length is 14 residues. The CDR3 DNA sequence: TGTGCCAGCCGCGGGACAGGGGGCGTTCAGCCCCAGCATTTT. Translation gives CASRGTGGVQPQHF.